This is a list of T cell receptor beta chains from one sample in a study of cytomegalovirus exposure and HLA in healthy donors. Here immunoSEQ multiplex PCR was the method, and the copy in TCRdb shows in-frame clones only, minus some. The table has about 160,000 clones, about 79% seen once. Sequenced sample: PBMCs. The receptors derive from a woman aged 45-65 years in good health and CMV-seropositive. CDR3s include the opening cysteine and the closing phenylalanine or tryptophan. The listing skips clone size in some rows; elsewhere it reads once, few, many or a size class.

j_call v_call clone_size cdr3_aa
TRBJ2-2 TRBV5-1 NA CASSTGLAGAGELFF
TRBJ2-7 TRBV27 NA CASSSTDRRGLYEQYF
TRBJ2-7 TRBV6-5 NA CASSNRQGWYEQYF
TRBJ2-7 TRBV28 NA CASSDSGQGAFEQYF
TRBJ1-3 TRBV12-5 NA CASGLNPRGGSGNTIYF
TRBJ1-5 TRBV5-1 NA CASSLAGGNQPQHF
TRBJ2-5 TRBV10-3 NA CAISESRKETQYF
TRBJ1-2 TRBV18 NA CASSPTGRGDGYTF
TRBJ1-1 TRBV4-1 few CASSQVRVRGTEAFF
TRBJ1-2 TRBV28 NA CASSLRGQGTGYTF
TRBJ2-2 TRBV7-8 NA CASSLVAGNTGELFF
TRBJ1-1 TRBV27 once CASSLQGVFTEAFF
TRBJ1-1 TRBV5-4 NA CASSLDSSNTEAFF
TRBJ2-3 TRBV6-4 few CASSDGGSADTQYF
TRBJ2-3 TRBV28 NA CASTTPGDTDTQYF
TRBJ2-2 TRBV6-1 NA CASRPGHKNTGELFF
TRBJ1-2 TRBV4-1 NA CASSLITGNYGYTF
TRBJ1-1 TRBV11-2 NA CASSPWGQGRRNTEAFF
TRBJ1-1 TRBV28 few CASSFSTGGTEAFF
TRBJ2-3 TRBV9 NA CASSVPSTDTQYF
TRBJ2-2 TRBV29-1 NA CSVAQGRPDTGELFF
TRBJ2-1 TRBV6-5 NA CASSHSSGGPDEQFF
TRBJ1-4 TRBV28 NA CASSTDRGVRKLFF
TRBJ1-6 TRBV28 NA CASSFMTGASSPLHF
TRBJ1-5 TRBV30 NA CAWGAKGARPQHF
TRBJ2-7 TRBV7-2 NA CASSSSGGSYEQYF
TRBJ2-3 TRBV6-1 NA CASSQAGVSTDTQYF
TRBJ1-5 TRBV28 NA CASRQAASGPQHF
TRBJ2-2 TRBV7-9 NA CASNSGTEGNTGELFF
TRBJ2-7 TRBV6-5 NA CASSYSTGEAYYEQYF
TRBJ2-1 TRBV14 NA CASSFRQGGYNEQFF
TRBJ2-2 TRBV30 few CAWRGTGAGELFF
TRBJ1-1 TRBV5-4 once CASSFTGGMDTEAFF
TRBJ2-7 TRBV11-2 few CASSFPTSGGGYEQYF
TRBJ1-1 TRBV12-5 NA CASAYWAAGEAFF
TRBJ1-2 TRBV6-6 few CASSPHPRGSRYGYTF
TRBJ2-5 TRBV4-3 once CASSQDPAGFQETQYF
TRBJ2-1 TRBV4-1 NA CASSPDTSGRVYEQFF
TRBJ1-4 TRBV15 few CATSTTGGSNEKLFF
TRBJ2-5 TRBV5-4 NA CASSPGSQGETQYF
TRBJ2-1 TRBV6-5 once CASIHDTTNEQFF
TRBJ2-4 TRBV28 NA CASRPGTISNIQYF
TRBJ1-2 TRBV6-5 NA CASRGGQGHYGYTF
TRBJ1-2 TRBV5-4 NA CASSLDRGGYTF
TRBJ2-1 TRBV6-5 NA CASSAYNEQFF
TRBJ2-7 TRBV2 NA CASRIRQGLSYEQYF
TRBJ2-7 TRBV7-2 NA CASSLVADGVYEQYF
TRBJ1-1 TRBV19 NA CASRGTAGQNTEAFF
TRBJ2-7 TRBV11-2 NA CASSLAGGPYEQYF
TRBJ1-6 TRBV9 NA CASSVRSSYNSPLHF
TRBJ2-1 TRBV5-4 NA CASNPGGLAFNEQFF
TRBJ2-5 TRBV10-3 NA CAISESRTGKETQYF